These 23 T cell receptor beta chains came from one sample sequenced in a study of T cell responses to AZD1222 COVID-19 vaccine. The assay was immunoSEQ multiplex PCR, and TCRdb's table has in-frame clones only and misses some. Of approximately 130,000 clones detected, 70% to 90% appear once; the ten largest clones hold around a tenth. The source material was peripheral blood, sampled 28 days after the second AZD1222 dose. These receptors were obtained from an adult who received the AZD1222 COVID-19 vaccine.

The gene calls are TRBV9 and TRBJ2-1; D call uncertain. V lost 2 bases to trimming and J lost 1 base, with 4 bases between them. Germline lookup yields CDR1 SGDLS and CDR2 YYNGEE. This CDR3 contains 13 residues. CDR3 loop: CASSVMSYNEQFF. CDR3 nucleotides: TGTGCCAGCAGCGTTATGTCCTACAATGAGCAGTTCTTC.

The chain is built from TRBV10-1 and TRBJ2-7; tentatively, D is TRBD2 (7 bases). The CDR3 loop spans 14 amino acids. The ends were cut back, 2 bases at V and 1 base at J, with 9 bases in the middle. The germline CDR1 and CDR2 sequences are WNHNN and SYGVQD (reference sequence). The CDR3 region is CASSEGGASYEQYF. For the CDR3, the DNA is TGCGCCAGCAGTGAGGGGGGGGCATCCTACGAGCAGTACTTC.

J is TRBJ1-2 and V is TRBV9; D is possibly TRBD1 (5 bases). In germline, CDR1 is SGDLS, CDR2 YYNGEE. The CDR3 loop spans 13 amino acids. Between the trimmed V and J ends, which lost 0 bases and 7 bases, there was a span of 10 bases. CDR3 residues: CASSVVQGGGYTF. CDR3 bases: TGTGCCAGCAGCGTAGTGCAGGGCGGTGGCTACACCTTC.

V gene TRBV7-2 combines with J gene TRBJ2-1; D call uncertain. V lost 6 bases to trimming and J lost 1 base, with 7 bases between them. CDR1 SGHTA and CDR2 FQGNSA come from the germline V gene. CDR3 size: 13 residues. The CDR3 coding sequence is TGTGCCAGCAGTCCTGCATCCTACAATGAGCAGTTCTTC. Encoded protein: CASSPASYNEQFF.

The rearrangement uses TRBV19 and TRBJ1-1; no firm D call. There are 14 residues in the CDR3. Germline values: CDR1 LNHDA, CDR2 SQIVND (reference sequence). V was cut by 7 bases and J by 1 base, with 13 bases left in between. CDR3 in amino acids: CASTIRGSNTEAFF. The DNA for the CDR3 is TGTGCCAGTACCATTCGGGGTTCGAACACTGAAGCTTTCTTT.

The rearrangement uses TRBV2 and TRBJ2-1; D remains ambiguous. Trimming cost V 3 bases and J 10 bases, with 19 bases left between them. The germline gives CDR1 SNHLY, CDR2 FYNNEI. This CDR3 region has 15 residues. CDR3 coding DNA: TGTGCCAGCAGTGAGCAAGGGCTTCAGCTAGGGGAGCAGTTCTTC. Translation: CASSEQGLQLGEQFF.

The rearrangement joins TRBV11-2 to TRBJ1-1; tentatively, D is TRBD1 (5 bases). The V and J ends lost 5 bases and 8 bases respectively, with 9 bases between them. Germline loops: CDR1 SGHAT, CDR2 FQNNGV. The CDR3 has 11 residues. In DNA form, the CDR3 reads TGTGCCAGCAGCCGCAGGGCCGAAGCTTTCTTT. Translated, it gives CASSRRAEAFF.

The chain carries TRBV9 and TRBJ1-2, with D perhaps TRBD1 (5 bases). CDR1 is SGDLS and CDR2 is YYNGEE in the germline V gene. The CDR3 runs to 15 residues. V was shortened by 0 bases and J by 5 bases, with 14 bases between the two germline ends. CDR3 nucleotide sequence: TGTGCCAGCAGCGTAGCGCAGGGAGGAATGTATGGCTACACCTTC. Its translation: CASSVAQGGMYGYTF.

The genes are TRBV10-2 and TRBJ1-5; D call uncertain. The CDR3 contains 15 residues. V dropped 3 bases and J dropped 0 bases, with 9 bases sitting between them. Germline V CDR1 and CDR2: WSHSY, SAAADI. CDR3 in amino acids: CASSDTDYSNQPQHF. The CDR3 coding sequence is TGCGCCAGCAGTGATACCGATTATAGCAATCAGCCCCAGCATTTT.

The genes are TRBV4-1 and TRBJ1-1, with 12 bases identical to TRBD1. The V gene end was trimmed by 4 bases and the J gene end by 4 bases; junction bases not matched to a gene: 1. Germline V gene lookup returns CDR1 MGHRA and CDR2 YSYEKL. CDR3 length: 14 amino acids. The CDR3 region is CASSRGQGATEAFF. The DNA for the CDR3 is TGCGCCAGCAGCCGGGGACAGGGGGCCACTGAAGCTTTCTTT.

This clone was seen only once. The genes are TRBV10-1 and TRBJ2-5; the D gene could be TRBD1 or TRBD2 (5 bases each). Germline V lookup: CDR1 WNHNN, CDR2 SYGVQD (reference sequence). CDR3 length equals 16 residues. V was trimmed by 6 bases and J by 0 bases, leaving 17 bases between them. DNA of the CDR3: TGCGCCAGCAGCCACTGGGACGGAGCGTACCAAGAGACCCAGTACTTC. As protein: CASSHWDGAYQETQYF.

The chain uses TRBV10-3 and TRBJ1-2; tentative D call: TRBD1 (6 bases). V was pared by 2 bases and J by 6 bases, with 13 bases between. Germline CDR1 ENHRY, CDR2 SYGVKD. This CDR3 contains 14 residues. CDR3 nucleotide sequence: TGTGCCATCAGTGAGACCGGGGGGCCGCATGGCTACACCTTC. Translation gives CAISETGGPHGYTF.

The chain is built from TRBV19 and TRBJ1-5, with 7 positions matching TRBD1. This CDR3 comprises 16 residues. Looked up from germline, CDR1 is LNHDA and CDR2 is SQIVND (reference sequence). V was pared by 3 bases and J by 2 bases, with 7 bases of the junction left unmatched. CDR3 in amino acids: CASSMVGGGGNQPQHF. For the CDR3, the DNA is TGTGCCAGTAGTATGGTAGGGGGCGGGGGCAATCAGCCCCAGCATTTT.

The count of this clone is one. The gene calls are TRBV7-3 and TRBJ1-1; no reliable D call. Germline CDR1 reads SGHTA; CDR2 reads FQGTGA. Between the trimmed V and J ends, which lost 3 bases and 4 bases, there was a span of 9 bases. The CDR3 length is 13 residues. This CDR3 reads CASSFSRSTEAFF. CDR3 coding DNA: TGTGCCAGCAGCTTCAGTCGGAGCACTGAAGCTTTCTTT. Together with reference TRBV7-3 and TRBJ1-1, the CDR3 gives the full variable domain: GAGVSQTPSNKVTEKGKYVELRCDPISGHTALYWYRQSLGQGPEFLIYFQGTGAADDSGLPNDRFFAVRPEGSVSTLKIQRTERGDSAVYLCASSFSRSTEAFFGQGTRLTVV.

The CDR3 DNA is TGTGCCAGTAACGGACAGGGCCTCTACGAGCAGTACTTC. Amino acids: CASNGQGLYEQYF. This chain joins TRBV19 and TRBJ2-7; 8 nucleotides match TRBD1. The CDR3 sequence is 13 residues long. The trim removed 7 bases at V and 3 bases at J, leaving 5 bases unmatched. CDR1 is LNHDA, CDR2 SQIVND, per germline (reference sequence).

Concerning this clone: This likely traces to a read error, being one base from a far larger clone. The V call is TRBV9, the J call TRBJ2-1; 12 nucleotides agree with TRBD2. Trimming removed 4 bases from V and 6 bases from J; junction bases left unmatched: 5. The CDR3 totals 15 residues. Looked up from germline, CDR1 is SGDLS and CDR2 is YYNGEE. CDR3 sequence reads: CASSPGTSGFNEQFF. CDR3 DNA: TGTGCCAGCAGCCCCGGGACTAGCGGGTTCAATGAGCAGTTCTTC.

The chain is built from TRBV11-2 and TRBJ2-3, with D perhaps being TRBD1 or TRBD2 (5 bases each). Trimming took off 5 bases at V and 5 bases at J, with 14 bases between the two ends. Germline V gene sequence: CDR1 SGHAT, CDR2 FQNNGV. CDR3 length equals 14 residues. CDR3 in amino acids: CASSVGRVVDTQYF. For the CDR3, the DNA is TGTGCCAGCAGCGTGGGGCGGGTAGTAGATACGCAGTATTTT.

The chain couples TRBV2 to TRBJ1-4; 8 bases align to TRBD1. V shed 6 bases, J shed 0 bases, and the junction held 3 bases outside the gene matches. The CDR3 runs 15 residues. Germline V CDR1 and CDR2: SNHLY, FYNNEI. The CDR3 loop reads CASSGQGATNEKLFF. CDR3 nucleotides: TGTGCCAGCAGCGGACAGGGAGCAACTAATGAAAAACTGTTTTTT.

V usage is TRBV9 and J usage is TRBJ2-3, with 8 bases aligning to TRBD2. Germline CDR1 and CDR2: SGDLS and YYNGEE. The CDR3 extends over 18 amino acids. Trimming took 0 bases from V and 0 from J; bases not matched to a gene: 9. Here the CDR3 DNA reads TGTGCCAGCAGCGTAGGTGGCGGGGGGCTCGCTAGCACAGATACGCAGTATTTT. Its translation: CASSVGGGGLASTDTQYF. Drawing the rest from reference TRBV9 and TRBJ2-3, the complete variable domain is DSGVTQTPKHLITATGQRVTLRCSPRSGDLSVYWYQQSLDQGLQFLIQYYNGEERAKGNILERFSAQQFPDLHSELNLSSLELGDSALYFCASSVGGGGLASTDTQYFGPGTRLTVL.

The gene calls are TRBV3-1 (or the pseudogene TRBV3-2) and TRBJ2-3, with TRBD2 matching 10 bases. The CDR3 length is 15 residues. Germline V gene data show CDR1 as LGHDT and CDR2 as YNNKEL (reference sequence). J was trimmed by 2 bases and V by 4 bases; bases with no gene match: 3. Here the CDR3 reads CASSLAGGYTDTQYF. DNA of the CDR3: TGTGCCAGCAGCCTAGCGGGGGGCTACACAGATACGCAGTATTTT.

This chain's CDR3 is CASSQVASEKLFF. CDR3 coding DNA: TGTGCCAGCAGCCAAGTGGCGAGTGAAAAACTGTTTTTT. The chain combines TRBV14 with TRBJ1-4; D is uncertain. The CDR3 spans 13 residues. V gave up 1 base and J gave up 7 bases, with 7 bases separating them. Germline V CDR1 and CDR2: SGHDN, FVKESK. Based on the CDR3 plus reference TRBV14 and TRBJ1-4, the full variable domain is EAGVTQFPSHSVIEKGQTVTLRCDPISGHDNLYWYRRVMGKEIKFLLHFVKESKQDESGMPNNRFLAERTGGTYSTLKVQPAELEDSGVYFCASSQVASEKLFFGSGTQLSVL.

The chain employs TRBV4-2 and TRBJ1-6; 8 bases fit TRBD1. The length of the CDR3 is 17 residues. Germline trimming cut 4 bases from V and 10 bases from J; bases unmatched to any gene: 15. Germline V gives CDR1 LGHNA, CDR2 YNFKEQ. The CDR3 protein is CASSRQGATGVGSPLHF. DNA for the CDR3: TGTGCCAGCAGCCGACAGGGTGCGACAGGGGTAGGGTCACCCCTCCACTTT.

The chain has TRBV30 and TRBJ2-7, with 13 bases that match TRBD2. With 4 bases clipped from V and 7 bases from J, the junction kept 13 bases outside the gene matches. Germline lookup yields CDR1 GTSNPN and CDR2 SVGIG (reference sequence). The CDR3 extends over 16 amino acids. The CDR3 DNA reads TGTGCCTGGAAAGGGACTAGCGGGACCGGGCGGATGGAGCAGTACTTC. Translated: CAWKGTSGTGRMEQYF.